This T cell receptor (beta chain) was recovered during a study of cytomegalovirus exposure and HLA in healthy donors. Study context: Of all 400 or so donors who were genotyped, under 90% belonged to the Caucasian-associated ancestry cluster. General study findings and limits: Relative to equally common others, HLA-associated TCR beta chains showed greater clonal expansion in a later analysis. A list of 150 to 200 TCR beta chains associated with cytomegalovirus was given.

A note on this clone: As yet, its antigen is unknown.

CDR3 length: 16 amino acids. V gave up 6 bases and J gave up 6 bases; unmatched junction bases: 12. The germline CDR1 and CDR2 sequences are LNHDA and SQIVND (reference sequence). PCR involved 60 Vbeta and 13 Jbeta primers. How the authors handled the data: Later, tens of millions of unique TCR beta chains were counted in an analysis, and some 10 million of them were shared. The assay was immunoSEQ multiplex PCR, and TCRdb's table has in-frame clones only and misses some. The D gene and trimming were derived from the DNA, and the V and J assignments and clone size from that table. Of about 200,000 clones listed, 82% are singletons.

This sequence joins TRBV19 and TRBJ2-1; 9 bases fit TRBD1. This sequence was found in a woman aged 50 to 65 in good health and CMV-seropositive. Sequenced input: PBMCs. In nucleotides, the CDR3 is TGTGCCAGTAGCCGGGACAGGGCTCGAGGTGGCAATGAGCAGTTCTTC. Translated, it gives CASSRDRARGGNEQFF.